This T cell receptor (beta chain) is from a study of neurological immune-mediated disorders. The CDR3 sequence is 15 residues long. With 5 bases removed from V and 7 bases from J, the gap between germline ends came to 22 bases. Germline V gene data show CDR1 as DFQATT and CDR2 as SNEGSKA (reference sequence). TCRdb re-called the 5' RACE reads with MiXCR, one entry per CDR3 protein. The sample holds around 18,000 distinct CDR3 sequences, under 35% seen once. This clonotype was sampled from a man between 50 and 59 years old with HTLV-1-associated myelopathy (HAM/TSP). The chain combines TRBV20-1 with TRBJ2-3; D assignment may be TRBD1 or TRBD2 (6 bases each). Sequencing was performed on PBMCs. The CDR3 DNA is TGCAGTGCTGACAGGTCGCAGGGACTTCATTATACGCAGTATTTT. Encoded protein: CSADRSQGLHYTQYF.